Following are 30 T cell receptor beta chains from one sample sequenced in a study of blood T cell repertoires in COVID-19. The assay was immunoSEQ multiplex PCR, and TCRdb's table has in-frame clones only and misses some. This table holds about 210,000 clones, about 87% found once. Source material: PBMCs or T cells enriched from blood (not recorded which). The receptors here all came from a man aged 25 to 45 who had recovered from COVID-19.

This sequence joins TRBV2 and TRBJ2-4, with 10 bases identical to TRBD2. This CDR3 has 16 amino acids. The V gene end was trimmed by 6 bases and the J gene end by 10 bases; junction bases not matched to a gene: 15. CDR1 and CDR2 from the germline V gene are SNHLY and FYNNEI. CDR3: CASRNSVTSGPGIQYF. In DNA, the CDR3 is TGTGCCAGCAGAAATTCGGTGACTAGCGGGCCGGGGATTCAGTACTTC. Combining the CDR3 with reference TRBV2 and TRBJ2-4 gives the whole variable domain EPEVTQTPSHQVTQMGQEVILRCVPISNHLYFYWYRQILGQKVEFLVSFYNNEISEKSEIFDDQFSVERPDGSNFTLKIRSTKLEDSAMYFCASRNSVTSGPGIQYFGAGTRLSVL.

V usage is TRBV12-3 or TRBV12-4 and J usage is TRBJ2-7; D possibly corresponds to TRBD1 (6 bases). V gave up 6 bases and J gave up 2 bases, with 8 bases separating them. This CDR3 comprises 12 residues. CDR3 residues: CASSSGAYEQYF. CDR3 nucleotide sequence: TGTGCCAGCAGCTCAGGGGCCTACGAGCAGTACTTC.

V gene TRBV14 combines with J gene TRBJ2-5; a weak D match, TRBD1 (6 bases). Germline V gene lookup returns CDR1 SGHDN and CDR2 FVKESK. There are 13 residues in the CDR3. V gave up 4 bases and J gave up 5 bases, with 11 bases separating them. The CDR3 DNA reads TGTGCCAGCAGCCCCAGGGGCTCTGAGACCCAGTACTTC. This encodes CASSPRGSETQYF.

The genes are TRBV6-2 or TRBV6-3 and TRBJ2-1; 14 bases are shared with TRBD2. The germline gives CDR1 MNHEY, CDR2 SVGEGT. CDR3 length: 18 residues. The ends lost 0 bases at V and 7 bases at J; junction bases unmatched: 8. The CDR3 DNA follows: TGTGCCAGCAGTTACTCAGGGACTAGCGGGAGTATTTGGAATGAGCAGTTCTTC. This codes for CASSYSGTSGSIWNEQFF.

V usage is TRBV29-1 and J usage is TRBJ1-1; the D is unclear. CDR3 length: 10 amino acids. The germline V and J ends were trimmed by 3 bases and 11 bases, with 10 bases remaining between them. Germline V CDR1 and CDR2: SQVTM, ANQGSEA. CDR3: CSVEALGAFF. The DNA of the CDR3 is TGCAGCGTTGAGGCGCTCGGGGCTTTCTTT. The full variable domain, completed using reference TRBV29-1 and TRBJ1-1, is SAVISQKPSRDICQRGTSLTIQCQVDSQVTMMFWYRQQPGQSLTLIATANQGSEATYESGFVIDKFPISRPNLTFSTLTVSNMSPEDSSIYLCSVEALGAFFGQGTRLTVV.

V and J are TRBV28 and TRBJ1-5; 7 nucleotides match TRBD1. Germline assignment: CDR1 MDHEN and CDR2 SYDVKM. The CDR3 sequence is 16 residues long. V shed 4 bases, J shed 2 bases, and the junction held 8 bases outside the gene matches. The CDR3 DNA is TGTGCCAGCAGTTCCCCGACAGGGAAAGGCAATCAGCCCCAGCATTTT. Translating gives CASSSPTGKGNQPQHF. Full variable domain (missing parts from reference TRBV28 and TRBJ1-5): DVKVTQSSRYLVKRTGEKVFLECVQDMDHENMFWYRQDPGLGLRLIYFSYDVKMKEKGDIPEGYSVSREKKERFSLILESASTNQTSMYLCASSSPTGKGNQPQHFGDGTRLSIL.

The chain carries TRBV11-2 and TRBJ2-1; 9 positions match TRBD2. The CDR3 consists of 16 residues. The germline V gene encodes CDR1 SGHAT and CDR2 FQNNGV. V gave up 2 bases and J gave up 5 bases; unmatched junction bases: 7. Written as DNA, the CDR3 is TGTGCCAGCAGCTTATTGGGAAGCGGGGGGCACAATGAGCAGTTCTTC. Its translation is CASSLLGSGGHNEQFF.

This clone appeared a single time. The V call is TRBV7-2, the J call TRBJ2-1; D is possibly TRBD2 (6 bases). The CDR3 has 15 amino acids. Germline loops: CDR1 SGHTA, CDR2 FQGNSA. Trimming shortened V by 5 bases and J by 0 bases, and 11 bases separated the two germline ends. The CDR3 DNA sequence: TGTGCCAGCAGCCAGACCGGGAGCTCCTACAATGAGCAGTTCTTC. It specifies CASSQTGSSYNEQFF. The full variable domain, with the rest looked up from reference TRBV7-2 and TRBJ2-1, is GAGVSQSPSNKVTEKGKDVELRCDPISGHTALYWYRQSLGQGLEFLIYFQGNSAPDKSGLPSDRFSAERTGGSVSTLTIQRTQQEDSAVYLCASSQTGSSYNEQFFGPGTRLTVL.

The CDR3 DNA is TGTGCCAGCAAGCGGGAGGGCCACGAGACCCAGTACTTC. Its translation: CASKREGHETQYF. V gene TRBV2 combines with J gene TRBJ2-5; 10 positions agree with TRBD2. Trimming at V came to 7 bases and at J to 5 bases, leaving 4 bases not matched to a gene. The germline V gene has CDR1 SNHLY and CDR2 FYNNEI. The CDR3 totals 13 residues.

The genes are TRBV9 and TRBJ2-1, with 14 positions matching TRBD2. V lost 4 bases to trimming and J lost 7 bases; unmatched junction nucleotides: 10. The CDR3 sequence is 17 residues long. Germline-derived CDR1 and CDR2 are SGDLS and YYNGEE. CDR3 sequence (DNA): TGTGCCAGCAGCTTACGACTAGCGGGGGGGAGAATTAATGAGCAGTTCTTC. Its translation is CASSLRLAGGRINEQFF.

The chain recombines TRBV15 with TRBJ1-6, with D uncertain. CDR1 and CDR2 from the germline V gene are LNHNV and YYDKDF (reference sequence). V dropped 0 bases and J dropped 2 bases, with 5 bases sitting between them. This CDR3 is built from 15 residues. CDR3 protein: CATSREAAYNSPLHF. The CDR3, as DNA: TGTGCCACCAGCAGAGAGGCGGCCTATAATTCACCCCTCCACTTT.

This clone came up once. The chain carries TRBV18 and TRBJ2-2; TRBD1 matches 8 bases. The CDR3 consists of 16 residues. In germline, CDR1 is KGHSH, CDR2 LQKENI. The J segment lost 0 bases and the V segment lost 3 bases, leaving 3 bases of the junction unmatched. The CDR3 is CASSPGQGSNTGELFF. The CDR3, as DNA: TGTGCCAGCTCACCCGGACAGGGCTCGAACACCGGGGAGCTGTTTTTT.

The chain employs TRBV10-3 and TRBJ1-2; 10 nucleotides agree with TRBD1. V gave up 6 bases and J gave up 5 bases; unmatched junction bases: 6. CDR1 and CDR2 from the germline V gene are ENHRY and SYGVKD. CDR3 size: 14 residues. The CDR3 DNA is TGTGCCATCAGACCCGGGACAGGGGATTATGGCTACACCTTC. This codes for CAIRPGTGDYGYTF.

V is TRBV5-1 and J is TRBJ2-1; 8 nucleotides align to TRBD2. The CDR3 totals 12 residues. The germline V gene has CDR1 SGHRS and CDR2 YFSETQ. V dropped 4 bases and J dropped 10; count of bases not matched to a gene: 4. The CDR3 nucleotides read TGCGCCAGCAGCGGTAGCGGGAACGAGCAGTTCTTC. Translating gives CASSGSGNEQFF. Drawing the rest from reference TRBV5-1 and TRBJ2-1, the complete variable domain is KAGVTQTPRYLIKTRGQQVTLSCSPISGHRSVSWYQQTPGQGLQFLFEYFSETQRNKGNFPGRFSGRQFSNSRSEMNVSTLELGDSALYLCASSGSGNEQFFGPGTRLTVL.

The chain recombines TRBV27 with TRBJ1-5; TRBD1 matches 9 bases. Germline CDR1 reads MNHEY; CDR2 reads SMNVEV (reference sequence). The junction had 3 bases not matched to a gene; V was cut back by 2 bases and J by 7 bases. This CDR3 has 14 amino acids. The CDR3: CASSLTGGRQPQHF. CDR3 bases: TGTGCCAGCAGTTTAACAGGGGGCAGGCAGCCCCAGCATTTT.

The J gene is TRBJ1-6, the V gene TRBV27; 10 bases match TRBD1. Germline values: CDR1 MNHEY, CDR2 SMNVEV (reference sequence). The CDR3 runs to 13 residues. J was trimmed by 14 bases and V by 6 bases; bases with no gene match: 7. In nucleotides, the CDR3 is TGTGCCAGCAGCCGGGGACAGGGGCATGCCCTCCACTTT. As protein: CASSRGQGHALHF.

This clone has a single count. V usage is TRBV12-3 or TRBV12-4 and J usage is TRBJ2-1; possible D gene TRBD2, 5 bases. V dropped 5 bases and J dropped 5 bases, with 10 bases sitting between them. The CDR3 sequence is 13 residues long. CDR3 sequence (DNA): TGTGCCAGCAGTGAGGGCTTCGACAATGAGCAGTTCTTC. It specifies CASSEGFDNEQFF.

The chain has TRBV5-1 and TRBJ2-1, with D possibly matching TRBD1 (6 bases). The CDR3 loop spans 14 amino acids. CDR1 and CDR2 from the germline V gene are SGHRS and YFSETQ. Trimming pared 4 bases from V and 3 bases from J, leaving 11 bases between. The CDR3 reads CASSQLQGYNEQFF. DNA of the CDR3: TGCGCCAGCAGCCAGTTACAGGGCTACAATGAGCAGTTCTTC.

The CDR3, as DNA: TGTGCCAGCAGTCCAGGGGCAGGCTACGAGCAGTACTTC. Protein: CASSPGAGYEQYF. The chain joins TRBV27 to TRBJ2-7, with D maybe TRBD1 (6 bases). V lost 5 bases and J 3 bases, leaving 11 bases between the germline ends. CDR3 size: 13 residues. In germline, CDR1 is MNHEY, CDR2 SMNVEV (reference sequence).

The chain has TRBV6-6 and TRBJ1-5, with D perhaps TRBD1 (5 bases). The CDR3 extends over 15 amino acids. V was shortened by 7 bases and J by 1 base, with 14 bases between the two germline ends. The germline V gene has CDR1 MNHNY and CDR2 SVGAGI (reference sequence). CDR3 amino acids: CASTYGGESNQPQHF. The CDR3 DNA is TGTGCCAGCACCTATGGGGGGGAAAGCAATCAGCCCCAGCATTTT.

The chain recombines TRBV28 with TRBJ1-1; D gene ambiguous. There are 13 residues in the CDR3. The germline CDR1 and CDR2 sequences are MDHEN and SYDVKM. Trimming pared 3 bases from V and 1 base from J, leaving 6 bases between. The chain's CDR3 is CASSFFSNTEAFF. Written as DNA, the CDR3 is TGTGCCAGCAGTTTTTTCTCGAACACTGAAGCTTTCTTT.

The chain links TRBV2 to TRBJ1-2; D is unresolved. The ends were cut back, 3 bases at V and 0 bases at J, with 5 bases in the middle. The CDR3 contains 13 residues. Germline V CDR1 and CDR2: SNHLY, FYNNEI. CDR3 loop: CASSDNTNYGYTF. DNA of the CDR3: TGTGCCAGCAGTGATAACACTAACTATGGCTACACCTTC.

This chain links TRBV30 with TRBJ1-6; the D is unclear. The V gene lost 4 bases and the J gene lost 7 bases, with 11 bases spanning the gap. In germline, CDR1 is GTSNPN, CDR2 SVGIG (reference sequence). There are 13 residues in the CDR3. The chain's CDR3 is CAWKEEYNSPLHF. The CDR3 DNA sequence: TGTGCCTGGAAAGAGGAGTACAATTCACCCCTCCACTTT.

The chain recombines TRBV28 with TRBJ2-3; 8 bases map to TRBD2. The CDR3 runs to 15 residues. CDR1 is MDHEN, CDR2 SYDVKM, per germline. The ends lost 5 bases at V and 11 bases at J; junction bases unmatched: 15. In DNA form, the CDR3 reads TGTGCCAGCAGTGGGTCTGGGCGGGAGGCCGAAAAGCAGTATTTT. Protein product: CASSGSGREAEKQYF.

The V and J genes are TRBV7-6 and TRBJ1-1; 8 nucleotides line up with TRBD1. The CDR3 spans 15 residues. Germline V gene lookup returns CDR1 SGHVS and CDR2 FNYEAQ. The V and J ends lost 1 base and 1 base, in that order; junction bases with no gene match: 2. CDR3 nucleotide sequence: TGTGCCAGCAGCTTAGATGGACAGGGGAACACTGAAGCTTTCTTT. This codes for CASSLDGQGNTEAFF.

As regards this clone: In this CDR3 the conserved last residue, phenylalanine or tryptophan, is missing, so a read error is likely. V gene TRBV4-3 combines with J gene TRBJ1-1; no clear D. V lost 1 base to trimming and J lost 7 bases, with 10 bases between them. Germline V gene lookup returns CDR1 LGHNA and CDR2 YSLEER. This CDR3 comprises 13 residues. In nucleotides, the CDR3 is TGCGCCAGCAGCCAAGGCAGGATCGGTGAAGCTTTCCTT. It encodes CASSQGRIGEAFL.

About this clone itself: The same CDR3 can be traced to other DNA sequences in this sample. The chain uses TRBV18 and TRBJ1-5, with D maybe TRBD1 (5 bases). Germline lookup yields CDR1 KGHSH and CDR2 LQKENI. CDR3 length: 13 amino acids. The V end lost 3 bases, the J end lost 5 bases, and 8 bases lay between the germline ends. The CDR3 DNA reads as TGTGCCAGCTCACCTTCGGGGGATCAGCCCCAGCATTTT. The encoded protein is CASSPSGDQPQHF.

The chain links TRBV30 to TRBJ1-5; no clear D. Germline V gives CDR1 GTSNPN, CDR2 SVGIG (reference sequence). This CDR3 comprises 13 residues. V was clipped by 1 base and J by 5 bases, with 9 bases between them. CDR3: CAWSGQADQPQHF. The CDR3 DNA follows: TGTGCCTGGAGTGGGCAGGCCGATCAGCCCCAGCATTTT.

The chain recombines TRBV5-4 with TRBJ2-5, with 11 nucleotides matching TRBD2. V was pared by 1 base and J by 2 bases, with 4 bases of the junction left unmatched. The CDR3 spans 16 residues. Germline values: CDR1 SGHNT, CDR2 YYREEE (reference sequence). Here the CDR3 reads CASSLRTSGSQETQYF. The CDR3 bases are TGTGCCAGCAGCTTGAGGACTAGCGGGTCTCAAGAGACCCAGTACTTC. Variable domain in full (rest from reference TRBV5-4 and TRBJ2-5): ETGVTQSPTHLIKTRGQQVTLRCSSQSGHNTVSWYQQALGQGPQFIFQYYREEENGRGNFPPRFSGLQFPNYSSELNVNALELDDSALYLCASSLRTSGSQETQYFGPGTRLLVL.

This clone was counted between two and nine times. The V gene is TRBV19, the J gene TRBJ1-5; TRBD1 aligns across 8 bases. Germline lookup yields CDR1 LNHDA and CDR2 SQIVND (reference sequence). This CDR3 spans 15 amino acids. V gave up 7 bases and J gave up 7 bases; unmatched junction bases: 12. The CDR3 loop is CASTPGTGYLQPQHF. CDR3 bases: TGTGCCAGTACCCCGGGGACAGGCTATCTACAGCCCCAGCATTTT.